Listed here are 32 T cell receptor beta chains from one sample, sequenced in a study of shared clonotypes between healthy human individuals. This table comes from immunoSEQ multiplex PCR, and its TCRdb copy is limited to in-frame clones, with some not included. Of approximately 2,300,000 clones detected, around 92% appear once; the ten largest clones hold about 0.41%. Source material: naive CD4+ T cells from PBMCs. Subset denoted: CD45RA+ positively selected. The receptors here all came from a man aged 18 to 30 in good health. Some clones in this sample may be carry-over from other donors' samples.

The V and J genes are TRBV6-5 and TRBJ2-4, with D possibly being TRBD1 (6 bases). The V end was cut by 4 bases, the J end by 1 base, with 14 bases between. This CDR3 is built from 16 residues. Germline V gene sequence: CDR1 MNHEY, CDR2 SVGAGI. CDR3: CASSLTGTQAKNIQYF. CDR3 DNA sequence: TGTGCCAGCAGTTTGACCGGGACACAGGCCAAAAACATTCAGTACTTC.

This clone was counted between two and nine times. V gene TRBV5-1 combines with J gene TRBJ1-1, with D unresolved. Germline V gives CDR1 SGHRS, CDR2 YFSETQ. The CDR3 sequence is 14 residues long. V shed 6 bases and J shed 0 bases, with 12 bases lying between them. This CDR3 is CASKGQTVNTEAFF. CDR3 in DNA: TGCGCCAGCAAAGGGCAGACTGTGAACACTGAAGCTTTCTTT.

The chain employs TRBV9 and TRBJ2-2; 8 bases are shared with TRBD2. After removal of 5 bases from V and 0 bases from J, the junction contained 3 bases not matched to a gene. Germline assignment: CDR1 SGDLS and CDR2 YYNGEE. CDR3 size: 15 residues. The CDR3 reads CASSREGTNTGELFF. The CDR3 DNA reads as TGTGCCAGCAGTCGGGAGGGGACGAACACCGGGGAGCTGTTTTTT.

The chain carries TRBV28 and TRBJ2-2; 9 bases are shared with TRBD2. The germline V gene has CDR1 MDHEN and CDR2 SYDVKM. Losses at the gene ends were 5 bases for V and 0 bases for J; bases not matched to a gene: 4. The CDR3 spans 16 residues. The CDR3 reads CASSRSGRPNTGELFF. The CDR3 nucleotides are TGTGCCAGCAGTCGTAGCGGGAGACCGAACACCGGGGAGCTGTTTTTT.

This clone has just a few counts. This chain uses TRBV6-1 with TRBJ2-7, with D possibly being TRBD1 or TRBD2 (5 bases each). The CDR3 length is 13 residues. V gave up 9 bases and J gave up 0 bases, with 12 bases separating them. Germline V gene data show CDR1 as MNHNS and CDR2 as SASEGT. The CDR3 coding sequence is TGTGCCAGTTACCGGGACGGCTCCTACGAGCAGTACTTC. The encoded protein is CASYRDGSYEQYF.

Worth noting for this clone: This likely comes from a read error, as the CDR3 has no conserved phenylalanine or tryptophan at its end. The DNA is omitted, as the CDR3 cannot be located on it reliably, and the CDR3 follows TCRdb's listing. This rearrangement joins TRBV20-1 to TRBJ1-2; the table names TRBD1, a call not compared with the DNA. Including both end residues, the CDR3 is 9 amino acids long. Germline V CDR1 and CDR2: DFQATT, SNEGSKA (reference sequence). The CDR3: CSGQGLFFG.

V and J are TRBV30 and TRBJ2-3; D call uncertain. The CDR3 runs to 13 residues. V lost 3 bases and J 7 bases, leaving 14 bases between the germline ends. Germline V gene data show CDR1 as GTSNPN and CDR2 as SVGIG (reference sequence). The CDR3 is CAWSFVDSYTQYF. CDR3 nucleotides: TGTGCCTGGAGCTTCGTTGACTCATATACGCAGTATTTT.

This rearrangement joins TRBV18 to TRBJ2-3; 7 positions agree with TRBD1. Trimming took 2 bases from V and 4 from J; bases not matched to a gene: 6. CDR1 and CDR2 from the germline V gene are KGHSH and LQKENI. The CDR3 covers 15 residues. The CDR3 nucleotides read TGTGCCAGCTCACCAACGTCAGGGGGTGCAGATACGCAGTATTTT. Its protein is CASSPTSGGADTQYF.

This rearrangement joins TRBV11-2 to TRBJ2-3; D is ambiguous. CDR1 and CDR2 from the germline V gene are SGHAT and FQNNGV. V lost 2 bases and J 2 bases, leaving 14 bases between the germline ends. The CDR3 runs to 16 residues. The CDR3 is CASSLKGTLFTDTQYF. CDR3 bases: TGTGCCAGCAGCTTAAAAGGCACCCTATTCACAGATACGCAGTATTTT.

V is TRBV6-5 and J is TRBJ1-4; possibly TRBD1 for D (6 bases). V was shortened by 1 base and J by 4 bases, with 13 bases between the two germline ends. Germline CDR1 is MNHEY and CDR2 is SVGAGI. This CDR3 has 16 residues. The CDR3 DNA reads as TGTGCCAGCAGTTACTTCAGGGGACTTGGTAATGAAAAACTGTTTTTT. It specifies CASSYFRGLGNEKLFF.

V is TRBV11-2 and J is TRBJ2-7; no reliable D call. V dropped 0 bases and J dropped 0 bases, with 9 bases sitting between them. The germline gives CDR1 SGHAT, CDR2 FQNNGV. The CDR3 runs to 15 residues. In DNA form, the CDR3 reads TGTGCCAGCAGCTTAGAGCCAGAAAGCTCCTACGAGCAGTACTTC. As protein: CASSLEPESSYEQYF.

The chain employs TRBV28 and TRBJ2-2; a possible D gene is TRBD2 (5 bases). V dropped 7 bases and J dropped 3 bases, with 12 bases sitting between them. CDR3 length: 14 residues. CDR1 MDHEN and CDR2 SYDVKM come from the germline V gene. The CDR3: CASTKGSDTGELFF. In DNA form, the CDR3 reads TGTGCCAGCACCAAAGGGAGCGACACCGGGGAGCTGTTTTTT.

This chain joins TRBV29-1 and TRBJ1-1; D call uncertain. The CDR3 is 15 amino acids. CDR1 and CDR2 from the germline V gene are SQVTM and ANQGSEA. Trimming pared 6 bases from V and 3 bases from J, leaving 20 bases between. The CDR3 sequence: CSVLGSQGFYTEAFF. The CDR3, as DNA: TGCAGCGTACTTGGGAGTCAAGGGTTTTACACTGAAGCTTTCTTT.

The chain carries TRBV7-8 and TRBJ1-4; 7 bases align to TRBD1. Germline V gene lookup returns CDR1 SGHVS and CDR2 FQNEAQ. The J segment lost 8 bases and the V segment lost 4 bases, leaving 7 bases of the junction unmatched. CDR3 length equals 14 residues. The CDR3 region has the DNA TGTGCCAGCAGCTCCAGGGGGGCTGGAGAAAAACTGTTTTTT. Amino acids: CASSSRGAGEKLFF.

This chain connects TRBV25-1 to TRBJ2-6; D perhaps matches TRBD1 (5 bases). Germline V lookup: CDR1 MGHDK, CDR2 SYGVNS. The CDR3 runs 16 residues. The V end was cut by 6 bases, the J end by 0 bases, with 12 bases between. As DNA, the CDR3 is TGTGCCAGCAGCATCCGACAGACCTCTGGGGCCAACGTCCTGACTTTC. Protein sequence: CASSIRQTSGANVLTF.

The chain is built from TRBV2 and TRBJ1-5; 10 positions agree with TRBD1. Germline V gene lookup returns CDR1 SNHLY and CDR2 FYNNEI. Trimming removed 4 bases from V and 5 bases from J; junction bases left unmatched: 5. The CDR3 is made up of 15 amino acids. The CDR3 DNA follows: TGTGCCAGCAGTGGGGACAGGGGAGCCTATCAGCCCCAGCATTTT. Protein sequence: CASSGDRGAYQPQHF.

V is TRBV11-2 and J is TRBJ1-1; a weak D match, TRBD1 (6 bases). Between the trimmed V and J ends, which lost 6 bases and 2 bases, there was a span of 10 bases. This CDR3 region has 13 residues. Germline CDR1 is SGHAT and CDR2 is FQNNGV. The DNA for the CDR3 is TGTGCCAGCAGTGGACAGCCCAACACTGAAGCTTTCTTT. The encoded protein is CASSGQPNTEAFF.

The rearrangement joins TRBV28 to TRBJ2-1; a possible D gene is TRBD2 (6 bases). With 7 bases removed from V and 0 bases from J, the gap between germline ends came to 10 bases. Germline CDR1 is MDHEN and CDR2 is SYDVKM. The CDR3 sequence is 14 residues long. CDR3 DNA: TGTGCCAGCACCGCGGGGAGCTCCTACAATGAGCAGTTCTTC. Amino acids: CASTAGSSYNEQFF.

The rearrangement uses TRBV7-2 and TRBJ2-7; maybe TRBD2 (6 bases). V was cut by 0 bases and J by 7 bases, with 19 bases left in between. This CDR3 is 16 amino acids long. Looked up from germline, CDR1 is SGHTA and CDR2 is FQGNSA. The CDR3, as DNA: TGTGCCAGCAGCTTAGCCTCCGCGGGGCGGGTGGGTGAGCAGTACTTC. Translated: CASSLASAGRVGEQYF.

The CDR3: CASSTPRSGSYNEQFF. DNA of the CDR3: TGTGCCAGCAGCACCCCAAGAAGTGGGTCTTACAATGAGCAGTTCTTC. V usage is TRBV11-1 and J usage is TRBJ2-1; D call uncertain. The germline CDR1 and CDR2 sequences are SGHAT and FQDESV (reference sequence). The CDR3 sequence is 16 residues long. V lost 5 bases to trimming and J lost 4 bases, with 18 bases between them.

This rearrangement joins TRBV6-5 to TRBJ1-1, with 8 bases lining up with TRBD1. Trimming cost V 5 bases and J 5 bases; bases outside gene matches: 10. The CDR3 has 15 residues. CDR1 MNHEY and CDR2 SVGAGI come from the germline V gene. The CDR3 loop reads CASSTWTGPGTEAFF. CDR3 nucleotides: TGTGCCAGCAGTACTTGGACAGGGCCTGGGACTGAAGCTTTCTTT.

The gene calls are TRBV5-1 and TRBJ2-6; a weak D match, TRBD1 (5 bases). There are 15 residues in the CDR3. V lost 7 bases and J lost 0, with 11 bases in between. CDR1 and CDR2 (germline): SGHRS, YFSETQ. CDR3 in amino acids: CASFTGNSGANVLTF. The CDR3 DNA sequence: TGCGCCAGCTTTACAGGAAACTCTGGGGCCAACGTCCTGACTTTC. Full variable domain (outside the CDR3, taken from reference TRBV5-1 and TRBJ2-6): KAGVTQTPRYLIKTRGQQVTLSCSPISGHRSVSWYQQTPGQGLQFLFEYFSETQRNKGNFPGRFSGRQFSNSRSEMNVSTLELGDSALYLCASFTGNSGANVLTFGAGSRLTVL.

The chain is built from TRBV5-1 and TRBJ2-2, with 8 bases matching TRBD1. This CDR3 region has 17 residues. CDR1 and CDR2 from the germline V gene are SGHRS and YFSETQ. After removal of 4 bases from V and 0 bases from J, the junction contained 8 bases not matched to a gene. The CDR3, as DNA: TGCGCCAGCAGCCCGGGACCACAGGGGGCGAACACCGGGGAGCTGTTTTTT. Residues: CASSPGPQGANTGELFF.

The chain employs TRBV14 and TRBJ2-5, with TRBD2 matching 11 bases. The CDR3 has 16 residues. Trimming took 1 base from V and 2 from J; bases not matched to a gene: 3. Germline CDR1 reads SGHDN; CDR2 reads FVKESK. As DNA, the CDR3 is TGTGCCAGCAGCCAAGGACGGACTAGCGGGCAAGAGACCCAGTACTTC. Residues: CASSQGRTSGQETQYF.

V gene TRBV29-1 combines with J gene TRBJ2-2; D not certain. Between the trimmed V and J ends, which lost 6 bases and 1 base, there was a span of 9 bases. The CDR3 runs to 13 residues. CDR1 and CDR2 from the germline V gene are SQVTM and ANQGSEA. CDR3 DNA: TGCAGCGTCCTCAGAGGGAACACCGGGGAGCTGTTTTTT. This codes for CSVLRGNTGELFF.

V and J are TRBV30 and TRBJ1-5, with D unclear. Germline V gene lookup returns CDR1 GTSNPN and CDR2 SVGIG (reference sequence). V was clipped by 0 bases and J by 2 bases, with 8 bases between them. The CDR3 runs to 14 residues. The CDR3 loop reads CAWSVGLGNQPQHF. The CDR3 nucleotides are TGTGCCTGGAGTGTAGGCCTGGGCAATCAGCCCCAGCATTTT. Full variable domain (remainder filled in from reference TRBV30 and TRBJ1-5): SQTIHQWPATLVQPVGSPLSLECTVEGTSNPNLYWYRQAAGRGLQLLFYSVGIGQISSEVPQNLSASRPQDRQFILSSKKLLLSDSGFYLCAWSVGLGNQPQHFGDGTRLSIL.

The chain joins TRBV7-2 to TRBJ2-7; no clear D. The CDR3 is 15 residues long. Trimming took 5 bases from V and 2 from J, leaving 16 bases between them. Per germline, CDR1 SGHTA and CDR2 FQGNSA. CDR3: CASSLDRPLAYEQYF. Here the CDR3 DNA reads TGTGCCAGCAGCCTAGACCGACCCCTAGCCTACGAGCAGTACTTC.

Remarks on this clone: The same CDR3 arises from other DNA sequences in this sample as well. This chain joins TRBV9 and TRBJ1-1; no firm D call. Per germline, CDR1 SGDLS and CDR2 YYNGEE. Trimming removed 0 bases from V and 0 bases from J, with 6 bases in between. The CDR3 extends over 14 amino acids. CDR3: CASSVATMNTEAFF. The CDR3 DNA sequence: TGTGCCAGCAGCGTAGCGACGATGAACACTGAAGCTTTCTTT.

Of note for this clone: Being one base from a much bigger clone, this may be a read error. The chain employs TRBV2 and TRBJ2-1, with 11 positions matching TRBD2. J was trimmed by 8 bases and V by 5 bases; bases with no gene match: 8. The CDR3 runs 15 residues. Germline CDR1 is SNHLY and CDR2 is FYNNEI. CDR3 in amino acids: CASSPTSGSTHEQFF. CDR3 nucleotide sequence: TGTGCCAGCAGTCCAACTAGCGGGAGTACCCATGAGCAGTTCTTC.

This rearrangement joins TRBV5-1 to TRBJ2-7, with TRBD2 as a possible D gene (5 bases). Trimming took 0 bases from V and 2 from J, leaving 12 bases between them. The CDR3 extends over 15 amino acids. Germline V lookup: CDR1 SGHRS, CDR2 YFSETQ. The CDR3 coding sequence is TGCGCCAGCAGCTTGGTGGGCCAGCGGACCTACGAGCAGTACTTC. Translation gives CASSLVGQRTYEQYF.

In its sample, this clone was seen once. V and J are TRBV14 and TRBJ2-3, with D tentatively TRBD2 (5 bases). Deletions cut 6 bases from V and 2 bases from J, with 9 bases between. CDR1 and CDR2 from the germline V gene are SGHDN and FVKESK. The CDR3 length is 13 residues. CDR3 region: CASRIANTDTQYF. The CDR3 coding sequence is TGTGCCAGCAGAATAGCGAACACAGATACGCAGTATTTT.

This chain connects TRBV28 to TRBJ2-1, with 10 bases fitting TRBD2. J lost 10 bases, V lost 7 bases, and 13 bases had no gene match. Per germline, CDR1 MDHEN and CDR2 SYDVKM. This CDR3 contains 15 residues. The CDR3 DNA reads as TGTGCCAGCAAAACCGGGCTAGCGGGAGTTGGAGAGCAGTTCTTC. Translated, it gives CASKTGLAGVGEQFF.